A selection of T cell receptor beta chains follows, all from one sample in a study of Graves' ophthalmopathy and Graves' hyperthyroidism. TCRdb re-derived calls from the multiplex PCR reads in MiXCR, one entry per CDR3 protein. In the table there are about 1.1 million distinct CDR3 sequences, roughly two fifths of which are singletons. Sequences were obtained from peripheral blood or thyroid tissue (not recorded which). The origin of the receptors is an adult man with Graves' hyperthyroidism. CDR3s leave out the opening cysteine and the closing phenylalanine or tryptophan.

j_call: TRBJ1-4; v_call: TRBV20-1; cdr3_aa: SARGGPEKLF
j_call: TRBJ2-5; v_call: TRBV4-3; cdr3_aa: ASSQEGGRETQY
j_call: TRBJ2-7; v_call: TRBV9; cdr3_aa: ASSVGSRAIPYEQY
j_call: TRBJ1-5; v_call: TRBV19; cdr3_aa: ASSETQGLNQPQH
j_call: TRBJ2-5; v_call: TRBV24-1; cdr3_aa: ATGDRASGTQY
j_call: TRBJ1-6; v_call: TRBV20-1; cdr3_aa: SAAQDYNSPLH
j_call: TRBJ1-4; v_call: TRBV9; cdr3_aa: ASSASGGFTNEKLF
j_call: TRBJ2-3; v_call: TRBV7-8; cdr3_aa: ASRSGTSGTDTQY
j_call: TRBJ1-2; v_call: TRBV12-3/TRBV12-4; cdr3_aa: ASSGDSLGGYT
j_call: TRBJ1-1; v_call: TRBV5-5; cdr3_aa: ASSRGVLNTEAF
j_call: TRBJ1-4; v_call: TRBV20-1; cdr3_aa: SASTPGGGGNEKLF
j_call: TRBJ1-1; v_call: TRBV3-1; cdr3_aa: ASSQEGRDRGRTEAF
j_call: TRBJ2-7; v_call: TRBV12-3/TRBV12-4; cdr3_aa: ASSLVDSPYEQY
j_call: TRBJ1-1; v_call: TRBV7-3; cdr3_aa: ASSLPFRPLNTEAF